A selection of T cell receptor beta chains follows, all from one sample in a study of shared clonotypes between healthy human individuals. Data came from immunoSEQ multiplex PCR; TCRdb stores just in-frame clones and leaves some out. The profile covers roughly 650,000 clones, with 97% appearing a single time and 0.057% taken by the ten largest. The sample taken for sequencing was naive CD4+ T cells sorted from blood. These TCRs come from a woman in her 30s in good health. Each CDR3 is given without its conserved first and last residue. D genes are given only for firm matches. The size field is filled for only some rows; it gives once, few, many or a size class.

V gene: TRBV5-6
D gene: .
J gene: TRBJ1-2
clone size: .
CDR3 protein: ASSLGVGGYT

V gene: TRBV4-1
D gene: .
J gene: TRBJ1-2
clone size: .
CDR3 protein: ASSPRTGAVGGYGYT

V gene: TRBV10-1
D gene: .
J gene: TRBJ2-7
clone size: .
CDR3 protein: ASSKTVIGGDEQY

V gene: TRBV7-8
D gene: .
J gene: TRBJ1-2
clone size: few
CDR3 protein: ASSPGRDLRYT

V gene: TRBV28
D gene: TRBD1
J gene: TRBJ2-2
clone size: .
CDR3 protein: ASTLSDRVTGELF

V gene: TRBV11-3
D gene: .
J gene: TRBJ2-2
clone size: .
CDR3 protein: ASSKGQPGTGELF

V gene: TRBV11-2
D gene: TRBD1
J gene: TRBJ2-1
clone size: .
CDR3 protein: ASSSGQGKVNEQF

V gene: TRBV19
D gene: .
J gene: TRBJ2-5
clone size: .
CDR3 protein: ASSTRLGLETQY

V gene: TRBV7-9
D gene: .
J gene: TRBJ1-1
clone size: once
CDR3 protein: ASSLGGIVSDTEAF

V gene: TRBV28
D gene: .
J gene: TRBJ1-5
clone size: .
CDR3 protein: ASGRSNQPQH

V gene: TRBV5-1
D gene: TRBD1
J gene: TRBJ2-7
clone size: .
CDR3 protein: ASRRDRPYEQY

V gene: TRBV11-2
D gene: TRBD2
J gene: TRBJ2-1
clone size: .
CDR3 protein: ASSPTGDLLAGVNNEQF

V gene: TRBV11-2
D gene: TRBD2
J gene: TRBJ2-2
clone size: .
CDR3 protein: ASSRLAGGAGELF

V gene: TRBV7-2
D gene: .
J gene: TRBJ2-2
clone size: .
CDR3 protein: ASSLVSRGYGELF

V gene: TRBV19
D gene: TRBD2
J gene: TRBJ2-7
clone size: .
CDR3 protein: ASSGTGTSGSYEQY

V gene: TRBV9
D gene: TRBD2
J gene: TRBJ2-2
clone size: once
CDR3 protein: ASSVQSGANTGELF

V gene: TRBV18
D gene: .
J gene: TRBJ2-6
clone size: .
CDR3 protein: ASSPSRGNSGANVLT

V gene: TRBV28
D gene: .
J gene: TRBJ1-2
clone size: .
CDR3 protein: ASTFQGLGGYT

V gene: TRBV27
D gene: .
J gene: TRBJ1-5
clone size: .
CDR3 protein: ASSPLGQPQH

V gene: TRBV28
D gene: TRBD1
J gene: TRBJ2-7
clone size: .
CDR3 protein: ASSLGGTGAYEQY

V gene: TRBV5-1
D gene: TRBD1
J gene: TRBJ1-1
clone size: .
CDR3 protein: ASRPRTGNTEAF

V gene: TRBV28
D gene: .
J gene: TRBJ1-5
clone size: .
CDR3 protein: ASSAPTGSNQPQH

V gene: TRBV5-1
D gene: .
J gene: TRBJ2-1
clone size: .
CDR3 protein: ASARGGQVSYNEQF

V gene: TRBV4-1
D gene: .
J gene: TRBJ1-2
clone size: .
CDR3 protein: ASSQERGRYGYT

V gene: TRBV4-1
D gene: .
J gene: TRBJ2-6
clone size: .
CDR3 protein: ASSQEFVSGANVLT